This paragraph covers one T cell receptor beta chain sequence. Its recognized antigen is unknown. The data were taken from a study of CXCR3-negative and CXCR3-positive naive CD8 T cells (dated by TCRdb to the late 2010s). At the level of the whole study: About 150 million TRB reads were obtained in total, roughly 1.5 +/- 0.3 million reads per library. Naive subsets from several donors and memory cells from 3 donors were included in the TRBV-TRBJ cluster analysis. Data from 11 donors, pooled across two independent experiments, went into the diversity and physicochemical repertoire analyses.

The sequencer listed for this sample is NextSeq 550. The Human TCR Profiling Kit (MiLaboratory) was used to make UMI-labeled 5' RACE TRB cDNA libraries. The full amount of extracted RNA was used for cDNA synthesis, and the full amount of resulting cDNA was used for PCR amplification. Libraries were prepared in parallel using an identical number of PCR cycles. The study's processing was this. With a minimum of two reads required per UMI, MIGEC and MiXCR pulled out about 57,000 +/- 9,900 unique UMI-labeled TRB cDNA molecules from each library. On average, around 40,000 +/- 10,000 functional in-frame TRB CDR3 nucleotide clonotypes lacking stop codons were found per library. After downsampling to 5000 UMI-labeled TRB molecules per sample, diversity metrics such as normalized Shannon-Wiener and Chao1 were calculated in VDJtools. VDJtools computed clonotype-size-weighted physicochemical properties of the central five CDR3 residues: interaction energy, strength, volume and Kidera factor 4. TCRdb reprocessed the reads into one record per CDR3 protein sequence, lacking DNA. In this record, the V and J calls reflect TCRdb's handling and not the investigators' own analysis. The sample's own table lists 150,000 to 160,000 distinct CDR3 sequences. The biggest ten clones account for about 0.44% of the sample.

For each CD8+ T cell subset, flow sorting was done in triplicate, and roughly 330,000 cells per subset went directly into RLT lysis buffer. Naive CD8+ T cells were defined stringently as CD45RO-CCR7+CD27+CD95- to exclude memory contaminants. Peripheral blood mononuclear cells were isolated from buffy coats using standard density gradient centrifugation. Naive CXCR3-negative and CXCR3-positive CD8+ T cells were flow-sorted on a FACSAria III. Total RNA was extracted from sorted cells using an RNeasy Mini Kit. From a lookup of the germline V gene (reference sequence), CDR1 and CDR2 are SEHNR and FQNEAQ. Including cysteine and phenylalanine, the CDR3 has 16 amino acids. No DNA has been recorded. The investigation overall reported the following: Naive CXCR3-negative and CXCR3-positive cells from the same donor showed similar TRBV-TRBJ usage, whereas memory cells showed distinct patterns. Because surface CD5, which is linked to self-reactivity in mice, was comparable between the naive subsets, TCR interaction strength was also inferred from TRB CDR3 physicochemical properties. CXCR3 expression partially decreased after cryopreservation, so most assays used freshly isolated PBMCs. TRB CDR3s from CXCR3-positive naive cells showed higher hydrophobicity (lower Kidera factor 4), lower energy, and higher strength and volume indices than CXCR3-negative naive cells. Comparably high repertoire diversity was found in both naive subsets, whereas much lower repertoire diversity was found in memory CD8+ T cells.

This clonotype was obtained from a human donor in good health. Some clones in this sample may be carry-over from other donors' samples. The V and J genes are TRBV7-9 and TRBJ1-1; the TRBD1 assignment by TCRdb is unverifiable without DNA. The specimen was naive CXCR3+ CD8+ T cells from blood. The cell subset or site label here, explained by the study, means: CD45RO-CCR7+CD27+CD95- naive CD8+ T cells expressing CXCR3 (TNR3+). The CDR3 region reads CASSLVLQGPNTEAFF.